This TCR beta chain was sequenced for a study of T-cell memory formation after mild COVID-19. Whole-study context: Largely, the TCR clusters proved donor specific.

Using constant-segment primers, 5'RACE produced TCR alpha and TCR beta cDNA libraries carrying sample barcodes and UMIs. In TCRdb, the 5' RACE reads were re-called with MiXCR into one record per CDR3 protein. The repertoire holds roughly 320,000 distinct CDR3 sequences, with around 27% as singletons. The study, taken as a whole, reports: Day 15 to 85 contracting clones showed balanced CD4/CD8; later expanders leaned CD4+.

Notes on this clonotype: Its antigen is as yet unknown.

The germline V gene encodes CDR1 MNHNY and CDR2 SVGAGI (reference sequence). V lost 6 bases and J lost 0, with 11 bases in between. The CDR3 is made up of 14 amino acids. This receptor was obtained from an adult woman who had mild COVID-19 (a few samples of this study predate the infection). Cell type and time point are not known. Sequenced input: PBMCs or a T cell subset sorted from them (not recorded which). The V and J genes are TRBV6-6 and TRBJ1-1, with unresolved D. This CDR3 is CASSQTQVNTEAFF. For the CDR3, the DNA is TGTGCCAGCAGCCAAACCCAGGTGAACACTGAAGCTTTCTTT.